In its sample, the clone carrying this T cell receptor (beta chain) was seen a few times. The CDR3 extends over 13 amino acids. Trimming took off 7 bases at V and 5 bases at J, with 12 bases between the two ends. Per the germline V gene, CDR1 is MDHEN and CDR2 is SYDVKM. Here immunoSEQ multiplex PCR was the method, and the copy in TCRdb shows in-frame clones only, minus some. Here the sample spans 14,000 or so clones, around 30% being singletons. This entry is derived from a study of tumour-infiltrating T cells in Burkitt lymphoma. Study-level information: Survival, overall and progression-free, tracked with productive clonality.

The chain recombines TRBV28 with TRBJ1-5; TRBD1 might be the D (6 bases). Sequencing was carried out using tumor tissue. This receptor was identified in a human donor with diffuse large B-cell lymphoma. CDR3 region: CASTPDSHQPQHF. The CDR3 DNA reads TGTGCCAGCACCCCGGACAGCCATCAGCCCCAGCATTTT.